The 30 T cell receptor beta chains listed next were all sequenced from one sample in a study of cytomegalovirus exposure and HLA in healthy donors. Measured with immunoSEQ multiplex PCR; TCRdb has only the in-frame clones, and not every one. The sample consists of 90,000 to 120,000 clones, 90% to 96% of them appearing once. Sample: PBMCs. The receptors derive from a woman under 30 in good health and CMV-seronegative.

The chain has TRBV9 and TRBJ1-5, with D unclear. The V gene lost 2 bases and the J gene lost 2 bases, with 8 bases spanning the gap. Germline-derived CDR1 and CDR2 are SGDLS and YYNGEE. This CDR3 spans 14 amino acids. The CDR3 loop reads CASSVGGGNQPQHF. The CDR3 DNA reads TGTGCCAGCAGCGTTGGTGGAGGCAATCAGCCCCAGCATTTT.

The chain joins TRBV28 to TRBJ1-2; D unresolved. The V end lost 4 bases, the J end lost 5 bases, and 14 bases lay between the germline ends. Germline V gene data show CDR1 as MDHEN and CDR2 as SYDVKM. The CDR3 extends over 14 amino acids. CDR3 nucleotides: TGTGCCAGCAGTTGGACGGGAGTGGAATATGGCTACACCTTC. It encodes CASSWTGVEYGYTF.

The chain carries TRBV5-4 and TRBJ2-1; TRBD1 matches at 9 bases. This CDR3 spans 16 amino acids. CDR1 SGHNT and CDR2 YYREEE come from the germline V gene (reference sequence). V lost 4 bases to trimming and J lost 14 bases; unmatched junction nucleotides: 19. The chain's CDR3 is CASSENSGQGPGEEFF. CDR3 nucleotides: TGTGCCAGCAGCGAGAATTCGGGACAGGGCCCTGGGGAGGAGTTCTTC.

The chain employs TRBV29-1 and TRBJ1-4, with D tentatively TRBD1 (5 bases). Germline lookup yields CDR1 SQVTM and CDR2 ANQGSEA. The CDR3 contains 15 residues. The V gene lost 4 bases and the J gene lost 5 bases, with 17 bases spanning the gap. The CDR3 DNA is TGCAGCGTTGTGGGGACTTCAACTTCCAATGAAAAACTGTTTTTT. Translation: CSVVGTSTSNEKLFF.

The rearrangement uses TRBV5-4 and TRBJ1-3; D ambiguous. The germline gives CDR1 SGHNT, CDR2 YYREEE (reference sequence). This CDR3 comprises 17 residues. Trimming cost V 0 bases and J 1 base, with 14 bases left between them. This CDR3 is CASSLAGGKRSGNTIYF. Written as DNA, the CDR3 is TGTGCCAGCAGCTTGGCCGGCGGAAAAAGGTCTGGAAACACCATATATTTT.

The chain uses TRBV4-1 and TRBJ2-7; tentative D call: TRBD2 (5 bases). Germline values: CDR1 MGHRA, CDR2 YSYEKL. This CDR3 is 14 amino acids long. V gave up 1 base and J gave up 3 bases, with 10 bases separating them. CDR3: CASSQVEGYYEQYF. The CDR3 DNA reads as TGCGCCAGCAGCCAAGTTGAGGGATACTACGAGCAGTACTTC.

This chain connects TRBV7-2 to TRBJ1-1; no firm D call. V was shortened by 3 bases and J by 9 bases, with 8 bases between the two germline ends. CDR3 length equals 11 residues. Per germline, CDR1 SGHTA and CDR2 FQGNSA. The CDR3 protein is CASSFGEQAFF. DNA for the CDR3: TGTGCCAGCAGCTTTGGGGAGCAAGCTTTCTTT. The entire variable domain, with the rest obtained from reference TRBV7-2 and TRBJ1-1, is as follows: GAGVSQSPSNKVTEKGKDVELRCDPISGHTALYWYRQSLGQGLEFLIYFQGNSAPDKSGLPSDRFSAERTGGSVSTLTIQRTQQEDSAVYLCASSFGEQAFFGQGTRLTVV.

This clone was detected only once. V usage is TRBV14 and J usage is TRBJ2-1; D might be TRBD2 (6 bases). The CDR3 length is 15 residues. The germline gives CDR1 SGHDN, CDR2 FVKESK. V lost 1 base and J lost 4, with 11 bases in between. The CDR3 region is CASSQVLASYNEQFF. In nucleotides, the CDR3 is TGTGCCAGCAGCCAAGTGCTAGCGAGTTACAATGAGCAGTTCTTC.

This chain connects TRBV28 to TRBJ2-7; maybe TRBD1 (5 bases). From germline, CDR1 is MDHEN and CDR2 SYDVKM. The CDR3 contains 13 residues. Deletions cut 5 bases from V and 4 bases from J, with 12 bases between. This CDR3 is CASSKGLRYEQYF. CDR3 bases: TGTGCCAGCAGTAAGGGGCTTCGGTACGAGCAGTACTTC. Drawing the rest from reference TRBV28 and TRBJ2-7, the complete variable domain is DVKVTQSSRYLVKRTGEKVFLECVQDMDHENMFWYRQDPGLGLRLIYFSYDVKMKEKGDIPEGYSVSREKKERFSLILESASTNQTSMYLCASSKGLRYEQYFGPGTRLTVT.

The chain uses TRBV6-5 and TRBJ2-6; D is unclear. The germline gives CDR1 MNHEY, CDR2 SVGAGI. The CDR3 runs to 14 residues. Trimming pared 4 bases from V and 0 bases from J, leaving 4 bases between. The CDR3 here is CASSLYSGANVLTF. The CDR3 DNA follows: TGTGCCAGCAGTTTGTACTCTGGGGCCAACGTCCTGACTTTC.

The V call is TRBV9, the J call TRBJ2-3; TRBD2 matches at 8 bases. The germline CDR1 and CDR2 sequences are SGDLS and YYNGEE. CDR3 length equals 16 residues. Trimming took 0 bases from V and 3 from J; bases not matched to a gene: 6. CDR3 sequence: CASSVESGGPTDTQYF. The CDR3 DNA sequence: TGTGCCAGCAGCGTAGAATCGGGGGGGCCGACAGATACGCAGTATTTT.

This chain joins TRBV9 and TRBJ2-7; 10 nucleotides agree with TRBD1. This CDR3 region has 15 residues. Trimming took 6 bases from V and 2 from J; bases not matched to a gene: 8. The germline gives CDR1 SGDLS, CDR2 YYNGEE. The CDR3 sequence: CASTLSGQGAYEQYF. The CDR3 DNA reads TGTGCCAGCACCCTGAGTGGACAGGGGGCCTACGAGCAGTACTTC.

This chain joins TRBV29-1 and TRBJ1-1; 7 bases map to TRBD1. The germline gives CDR1 SQVTM, CDR2 ANQGSEA. The length of the CDR3 is 15 residues. Trimming took 3 bases from V and 5 from J; bases not matched to a gene: 12. CDR3 sequence (DNA): TGCAGCGTTGATTCGGACAGGCTGGGGGTGACTGAAGCTTTCTTT. Translation gives CSVDSDRLGVTEAFF. Based on the CDR3 plus reference TRBV29-1 and TRBJ1-1, the full variable domain is SAVISQKPSRDICQRGTSLTIQCQVDSQVTMMFWYRQQPGQSLTLIATANQGSEATYESGFVIDKFPISRPNLTFSTLTVSNMSPEDSSIYLCSVDSDRLGVTEAFFGQGTRLTVV.

The genes are TRBV5-6 and TRBJ1-5, with a tentative D call TRBD1 (6 bases). Looked up from germline, CDR1 is SGHDT and CDR2 is YYEEEE. The CDR3 sequence is 14 residues long. The V end lost 0 bases, the J end lost 7 bases, and 11 bases lay between the germline ends. As DNA, the CDR3 is TGTGCCAGCAGCTTGGGCCCAGGGGTGCAGCCCCAGCATTTT. It specifies CASSLGPGVQPQHF.

The chain has TRBV2 and TRBJ2-7; perhaps TRBD1 as D (8 bases). The CDR3 sequence is 14 residues long. Trimming left V 8 bases short and J 1 base short, with 15 bases between. Germline V gene sequence: CDR1 SNHLY, CDR2 FYNNEI. The CDR3 loop reads CASSGGTGSYEQYF. CDR3 DNA sequence: TGTGCCAGCTCCGGGGGGACAGGATCCTACGAGCAGTACTTC.

The chain combines TRBV6-5 with TRBJ2-5, with TRBD2 matching 13 bases. Germline CDR1 MNHEY, CDR2 SVGAGI. The CDR3 has 15 residues. With V trimmed by 5 bases and J by 2 bases, 2 bases remained unmatched. CDR3: CASSGTSGVQETQYF. CDR3 nucleotides: TGTGCCAGCAGTGGGACTAGCGGGGTACAAGAGACCCAGTACTTC.

The V call is TRBV4-2, the J call TRBJ1-6; a possible D gene is TRBD1 (6 bases). V lost 8 bases and J lost 5, with 19 bases in between. Per germline, CDR1 LGHNA and CDR2 YNFKEQ. The CDR3 totals 16 residues. CDR3 in amino acids: CASGMTGHKNNSPLHF. The CDR3 coding sequence is TGTGCCAGCGGGATGACAGGACACAAAAATAATTCACCCCTCCACTTT.

This chain links TRBV5-5 with TRBJ1-4; D is uncertain. CDR1 and CDR2 from the germline V gene are SGHKS and YYEKEE (reference sequence). The CDR3 runs to 13 residues. With 3 bases removed from V and 4 bases from J, the gap between germline ends came to 7 bases. Written as DNA, the CDR3 is TGTGCCAGCAGCTACGACTATAATGAAAAACTGTTTTTT. This gives the protein CASSYDYNEKLFF.

The chain joins TRBV6-6 to TRBJ1-2; D remains unclear. This CDR3 spans 15 amino acids. With 6 bases removed from V and 2 bases from J, the gap between germline ends came to 16 bases. CDR1 and CDR2 (germline): MNHNY, SVGAGI (reference sequence). CDR3 DNA sequence: TGTGCCAGCAGCCCCCCGGCGGGGAAGAACTATGGCTACACCTTC. Its translation: CASSPPAGKNYGYTF.

The rearrangement joins TRBV7-2 to TRBJ2-1; 8 bases are shared with TRBD2. V trimming: 1 base; J trimming: 7 bases; junction bases outside the gene matches: 15. The germline V gene encodes CDR1 SGHTA and CDR2 FQGNSA. The CDR3 is 18 amino acids. The CDR3 bases are TGTGCCAGCAGCTTAGTTTTCCCCCAGCGGGGGCCCCGAAATGAGCAGTTCTTC. It is translated as CASSLVFPQRGPRNEQFF.

V gene TRBV6-5 combines with J gene TRBJ2-3; D unclear. Trimming pared 2 bases from V and 3 bases from J, leaving 9 bases between. CDR1 is MNHEY and CDR2 is SVGAGI in the germline V gene. The CDR3 consists of 14 residues. The CDR3 DNA is TGTGCCAGCAGTTACGGCGGTTTGACAGATACGCAGTATTTT. It translates to CASSYGGLTDTQYF.

This chain connects TRBV2 to TRBJ1-6, with 12 bases aligning to TRBD1. The trim removed 6 bases at V and 6 bases at J, leaving 3 bases unmatched. The V gene's germline CDR1 is SNHLY and CDR2 FYNNEI. The CDR3 totals 15 residues. CDR3 residues: CASRGTGGTNSPLHF. The CDR3 region has the DNA TGTGCCAGCAGAGGGACAGGGGGCACTAATTCACCCCTCCACTTT.

The chain combines TRBV23-1 with TRBJ1-5; possibly TRBD1 for D (5 bases). TRBV23-1 is an ORF, and what it does is uncertain. The CDR3 loop spans 14 amino acids. Trimming stripped 2 bases from V and 4 bases from J, with 9 bases between. For the CDR3, the DNA is TGCGCCAGCAGTCAAGGACAACGAAATCAGCCCCAGCATTTT. It encodes CASSQGQRNQPQHF.

V usage is TRBV6-5 and J usage is TRBJ1-1; weak D call: TRBD1 (5 bases). The CDR3 totals 13 residues. Germline V CDR1 and CDR2: MNHEY, SVGAGI. V was trimmed by 2 bases and J by 1 base, leaving 5 bases between them. CDR3 loop: CASSYDRNTEAFF. In DNA form, the CDR3 reads TGTGCCAGCAGTTACGACAGGAACACTGAAGCTTTCTTT.

The V gene is TRBV27, the J gene TRBJ1-2; 7 nucleotides line up with TRBD1. The trim removed 7 bases at V and 4 bases at J, leaving 6 bases unmatched. The CDR3 consists of 13 residues. Germline V gene data show CDR1 as MNHEY and CDR2 as SMNVEV (reference sequence). CDR3 sequence reads: CASKMTGSYGYTF. In DNA, the CDR3 is TGTGCCAGCAAAATGACAGGGAGCTATGGCTACACCTTC.

The rearrangement joins TRBV4-3 to TRBJ1-1, with no clear D. Germline V gene data show CDR1 as LGHNA and CDR2 as YSLEER. V was trimmed by 4 bases and J by 0 bases, leaving 15 bases between them. The CDR3 has 16 amino acids. The CDR3 region has the DNA TGCGCCAGCAGCCCAGGTACGTCGATACTGAACACTGAAGCTTTCTTT. It translates to CASSPGTSILNTEAFF.

The V and J genes are TRBV28 and TRBJ2-7; 7 bases agree with TRBD1. CDR1 is MDHEN and CDR2 is SYDVKM in the germline V gene. The J segment lost 2 bases and the V segment lost 5 bases, leaving 9 bases of the junction unmatched. CDR3 size: 15 residues. CDR3 bases: TGTGCCAGCAGTCTCCGGACAGGTCTACCCTACGAGCAGTACTTC. Its translation: CASSLRTGLPYEQYF. Supplemented by reference TRBV28 and TRBJ2-7, the full variable domain reads DVKVTQSSRYLVKRTGEKVFLECVQDMDHENMFWYRQDPGLGLRLIYFSYDVKMKEKGDIPEGYSVSREKKERFSLILESASTNQTSMYLCASSLRTGLPYEQYFGPGTRLTVT.

CDR3 DNA sequence: TGTGCCAGTAGGGAACAACAGGAGTGGAATCAGCCCCAGCATTTT. This encodes CASREQQEWNQPQHF. This chain uses TRBV19 with TRBJ1-5; D perhaps matches TRBD1 (5 bases). Germline assignment: CDR1 LNHDA and CDR2 SQIVND (reference sequence). Trimming took off 6 bases at V and 4 bases at J, with 16 bases between the two ends. The CDR3 sequence is 15 residues long.

The chain uses TRBV19 and TRBJ1-6, with TRBD1 matching 11 bases. This CDR3 is built from 17 residues. CDR1 LNHDA and CDR2 SQIVND come from the germline V gene (reference sequence). V was clipped by 5 bases and J by 5 bases; unmatched bases: 8. The CDR3 DNA follows: TGTGCCAGTAGTCTTAGGACAGGGGGCGCGGATAATTCACCCCTCCACTTT. It specifies CASSLRTGGADNSPLHF.

This clone was picked up a small number of times. This rearrangement joins TRBV27 to TRBJ2-7; D gene unclear. The CDR3 contains 13 residues. The germline V gene has CDR1 MNHEY and CDR2 SMNVEV (reference sequence). V dropped 5 bases and J dropped 2 bases, with 10 bases sitting between them. The CDR3 nucleotides are TGTGCCAGCAGTACCCGGGTCACCTACGAGCAGTACTTC. Its translation is CASSTRVTYEQYF.